These 28 T cell receptor beta chains came from one sample sequenced in a study of cytomegalovirus exposure and HLA in healthy donors. PCR involved 60 Vbeta and 13 Jbeta primers. Generated by immunoSEQ multiplex PCR, the TCRdb table keeps only in-frame clones and is missing some. The table lists about 110,000 clones, with 3.7% in the top ten. The specimen sequenced was PBMCs. These receptors were collected from a man in his thirties or forties in good health and CMV-seronegative.

The J gene is TRBJ2-7, the V gene TRBV2; a possible D gene is TRBD2 (5 bases). Germline CDR1 SNHLY, CDR2 FYNNEI. The CDR3 contains 12 residues. With 7 bases removed from V and 7 bases from J, the gap between germline ends came to 14 bases. For the CDR3, the DNA is TGTGCCAGCATCTTCCGGGAAGGAGAGCAGTACTTC. It codes for CASIFREGEQYF.

The V and J genes are TRBV14 and TRBJ2-1; TRBD2 agrees at 9 bases. This CDR3 has 15 residues. From germline, CDR1 is SGHDN and CDR2 FVKESK. The V and J ends lost 2 bases and 9 bases, in that order; junction bases with no gene match: 8. Here the CDR3 DNA reads TGTGCCAGCAGCCAAAGAGGCGGGGGGGCAGGTGAGCAGTTCTTC. This translates into CASSQRGGGAGEQFF.

This rearrangement joins TRBV4-3 to TRBJ1-2; a weak D match, TRBD1 (6 bases). Germline CDR1 and CDR2: LGHNA and YSLEER. This CDR3 has 14 amino acids. Trimming removed 4 bases from V and 6 bases from J, with 15 bases in between. In DNA, the CDR3 is TGCGCCAGCAGCCTCTTCCGGGGGGCTAATGGCTACACCTTC. Residues: CASSLFRGANGYTF.

The chain is built from TRBV5-1 and TRBJ2-5; 8 nucleotides line up with TRBD1. The end of the DNA fits TRBJ2-7 better, so the J call may be wrong. The CDR3 contains 13 residues. Looked up from germline, CDR1 is SGHRS and CDR2 is YFSETQ. This CDR3 reads CASSETQGGEQYF. Here the CDR3 DNA reads TGCGCCAGCAGCGAGACACAGGGGGGCGAGCAGTACTTC.

V usage is TRBV21-1 and J usage is TRBJ2-5; the table's D call, TRBD2, was not checked against the DNA. TRBV21-1 is a documented pseudogene. The CDR3 totals 15 residues. This chain's CDR3 is CASSKERAGQETQYF. The DNA for the CDR3 is TGTGCCAGCAGCAAAGAAAGGGCGGGCCAAGAGACCCAGTACTTC.

The chain combines TRBV5-5 with TRBJ1-1, with 7 bases that match TRBD1. This CDR3 spans 12 amino acids. J gave up 9 bases and V 7 bases, and 9 bases lay outside the gene matches. The V gene's germline CDR1 is SGHKS and CDR2 YYEKEE (reference sequence). The CDR3 reads CASGLTGRKAFF. The CDR3 DNA is TGTGCCAGCGGACTGACAGGGCGGAAAGCTTTCTTT.

The J gene is TRBJ2-5, the V gene TRBV5-1; D gene uncertain. CDR3 length equals 14 residues. Trimming stripped 1 base from V and 1 base from J, with 8 bases between. The germline gives CDR1 SGHRS, CDR2 YFSETQ. This CDR3 reads CASSLPTPQETQYF. DNA of the CDR3: TGCGCCAGCAGCTTGCCGACTCCCCAAGAGACCCAGTACTTC.

The chain recombines TRBV7-9 with TRBJ2-3; the match to TRBD2 covers 7 bases. The CDR3 length is 13 residues. From germline, CDR1 is SEHNR and CDR2 FQNEAQ (reference sequence). V shed 4 bases, J shed 6 bases, and the junction held 4 bases outside the gene matches. CDR3 residues: CASSYGGWDTQYF. The DNA of the CDR3 is TGTGCCAGCAGCTACGGGGGGTGGGATACGCAGTATTTT.

The chain uses TRBV7-2 and TRBJ1-2; TRBD1 agrees at 10 bases. Germline V lookup: CDR1 SGHTA, CDR2 FQGNSA. Losses at the gene ends were 5 bases for V and 1 base for J; bases not matched to a gene: 7. The CDR3 totals 16 residues. The CDR3 sequence: CASSLGQGSINYGYTF. CDR3 nucleotides: TGTGCCAGCAGCCTGGGACAGGGGTCAATTAACTATGGCTACACCTTC.

The chain couples TRBV2 to TRBJ1-1; D unresolved. V gave up 8 bases and J gave up 3 bases, with 13 bases separating them. There are 13 residues in the CDR3. Germline V lookup: CDR1 SNHLY, CDR2 FYNNEI. CDR3 coding DNA: TGTGCCAGCGAAGTGGGCGGGCACACTGAAGCTTTCTTT. This gives the protein CASEVGGHTEAFF.

J is TRBJ1-4 and V is TRBV2, with D maybe TRBD1 (6 bases). Germline CDR1 and CDR2: SNHLY and FYNNEI. CDR3 length: 16 amino acids. V was trimmed by 4 bases and J by 0 bases, leaving 12 bases between them. The CDR3 DNA is TGTGCCAGCAGTGGCCGAAACAGGGCAACTAATGAAAAACTGTTTTTT. Its translation: CASSGRNRATNEKLFF.

The chain is built from TRBV28 and TRBJ1-2; TRBD1 matches 9 bases. V dropped 6 bases and J dropped 11; count of bases not matched to a gene: 13. Germline loops: CDR1 MDHEN, CDR2 SYDVKM. The CDR3 loop spans 14 amino acids. The CDR3 loop reads CASSAGTGTLWYTF. DNA of the CDR3: TGTGCCAGCAGCGCCGGGACAGGGACTTTGTGGTACACCTTC.

This chain links TRBV2 with TRBJ2-7; TRBD2 matches 13 bases. Per the germline V gene, CDR1 is SNHLY and CDR2 is FYNNEI. This CDR3 is 16 amino acids long. V gave up 8 bases and J gave up 3 bases; unmatched junction bases: 10. The CDR3 reads CASRTSGGGLGYEQYF. The DNA for the CDR3 is TGTGCCAGCCGGACTAGCGGGGGCGGTTTGGGCTACGAGCAGTACTTC.

The V gene is TRBV5-1, the J gene TRBJ2-5, with TRBD2 identical over 8 bases. The end of the DNA fits TRBJ2-7 better, so the J call may be wrong. Germline CDR1 is SGHRS and CDR2 is YFSETQ. This CDR3 has 14 amino acids. The CDR3 spells CASKLEAGAYEQYF. CDR3 nucleotide sequence: TGCGCCAGCAAGCTAGAAGCGGGGGCCTACGAGCAGTACTTC.

V usage is TRBV18 and J usage is TRBJ2-7; 7 bases align to TRBD1. After removal of 3 bases from V and 7 bases from J, the junction contained 3 bases not matched to a gene. CDR1 and CDR2 (germline): KGHSH, LQKENI. This CDR3 has 12 amino acids. The CDR3 DNA is TGTGCCAGCTCACCCCAGGGGGAGGAGCAGTACTTC. This codes for CASSPQGEEQYF.

The rearrangement joins TRBV4-3 to TRBJ2-1, with 7 bases lining up with TRBD1. V lost 0 bases to trimming and J lost 3 bases; unmatched junction nucleotides: 5. Germline loops: CDR1 LGHNA, CDR2 YSLEER. This CDR3 comprises 16 residues. The CDR3 loop reads CASSQERDSNYNEQFF. The CDR3 nucleotides read TGCGCCAGCAGCCAAGAACGGGACAGTAACTACAATGAGCAGTTCTTC.

V is TRBV19 and J is TRBJ1-5, with 8 bases matching TRBD1. CDR1 and CDR2 from the germline V gene are LNHDA and SQIVND (reference sequence). Trimming at V came to 6 bases and at J to 1 base, leaving 5 bases not matched to a gene. The CDR3 covers 15 residues. The CDR3 reads CASRTRQGSNQPQHF. The DNA of the CDR3 is TGTGCCAGTAGAACCCGACAGGGGAGCAATCAGCCCCAGCATTTT.

This rearrangement joins TRBV6-5 to TRBJ1-1; no reliable D call. V shed 7 bases and J shed 0 bases, with 12 bases lying between them. CDR1 and CDR2 from the germline V gene are MNHEY and SVGAGI. This CDR3 is 14 amino acids long. The CDR3 reads CASNSRMMNTEAFF. DNA for the CDR3: TGTGCCAGCAACTCGAGGATGATGAACACTGAAGCTTTCTTT.

V and J are TRBV7-8 and TRBJ2-5; 9 bases are a match to TRBD2. V shed 5 bases and J 5 bases; nucleotides not matched to a gene: 9. The CDR3 covers 15 residues. The germline V gene has CDR1 SGHVS and CDR2 FQNEAQ. CDR3 nucleotides: TGTGCCAGCAGCGATGAACTAGCGGGTGGGGAGACCCAGTACTTC. This gives the protein CASSDELAGGETQYF.

This chain uses TRBV2 with TRBJ1-6; TRBD1 might be the D (5 bases). The CDR3 covers 15 residues. The germline gives CDR1 SNHLY, CDR2 FYNNEI. V was trimmed by 4 bases and J by 6 bases, leaving 13 bases between them. The CDR3: CASSGAGTSNSPLHF. DNA of the CDR3: TGTGCCAGCAGTGGCGCGGGGACGAGTAATTCACCCCTCCACTTT.

V usage is TRBV7-6 and J usage is TRBJ2-5; 7 bases are shared with TRBD2. The length of the CDR3 is 22 residues. Trimming at V came to 6 bases and at J to 4 bases, leaving 32 bases not matched to a gene. CDR1 is SGHVS, CDR2 FNYEAQ, per germline. The DNA for the CDR3 is TGTGCCAGCAGTGCGCCGCGGGGAGCACTGTCAAAGGGAGGGGTTAGAGTAGAGACCCAGTACTTC. Its translation is CASSAPRGALSKGGVRVETQYF.

V is TRBV7-6 and J is TRBJ2-7, with D tentatively TRBD2 (5 bases). The CDR3 has 13 residues. Germline lookup yields CDR1 SGHVS and CDR2 FNYEAQ. V lost 4 bases, J lost 6 bases, and 13 bases lay in between. CDR3 amino acids: CASSWASSPEQYF. CDR3 nucleotides: TGTGCCAGCAGCTGGGCGTCTAGCCCCGAGCAGTACTTC.

The chain carries TRBV6-5 and TRBJ2-7, with TRBD1 identical over 7 bases. The CDR3 is 15 residues long. Trimming removed 7 bases from V and 0 bases from J; junction bases left unmatched: 9. Germline loops: CDR1 MNHEY, CDR2 SVGAGI. This CDR3 reads CASILNRGTSYEQYF. The CDR3 DNA is TGTGCCAGCATTCTTAACAGGGGAACCTCCTACGAGCAGTACTTC.

The rearrangement joins TRBV7-2 to TRBJ2-3; 9 positions agree with TRBD2. This CDR3 has 17 residues. V lost 5 bases and J lost 0; bases outside the gene matches: 9. Germline-derived CDR1 and CDR2 are SGHTA and FQGNSA. This CDR3 reads CASSLRTSAKSTDTQYF. In DNA form, the CDR3 reads TGTGCCAGCAGCCTGCGGACTAGCGCAAAGAGCACAGATACGCAGTATTTT.

The chain uses TRBV6-6 and TRBJ1-2; 7 positions agree with TRBD1. CDR3 length equals 14 residues. Germline V CDR1 and CDR2: MNHNY, SVGAGI (reference sequence). J lost 8 bases, V lost 6 bases, and 12 bases had no gene match. The CDR3 DNA reads TGTGCCAGCAGACCCCAGGGGGAGTCTGAGGGCTACACCTTC. This gives the protein CASRPQGESEGYTF.

J is TRBJ1-6 and V is TRBV18; D may be TRBD1 (5 bases). The CDR3 length is 17 residues. Germline values: CDR1 KGHSH, CDR2 LQKENI. V lost 2 bases, J lost 3 bases, and 14 bases lay in between. The CDR3: CASSPVSSGHYNSPLHF. The CDR3 DNA reads as TGTGCCAGCTCACCAGTTTCTAGCGGACACTATAATTCACCCCTCCACTTT.

The chain uses TRBV7-2 and TRBJ1-1; D remains unclear. This CDR3 region has 15 residues. CDR1 is SGHTA, CDR2 FQGNSA, per germline. V was shortened by 0 bases and J by 2 bases, with 10 bases between the two germline ends. CDR3 DNA: TGTGCCAGCAGCTTAGCGGCGGGTACCAACACTGAAGCTTTCTTT. Translated, it gives CASSLAAGTNTEAFF.

The chain recombines TRBV6-1 with TRBJ2-1; 8 nucleotides align to TRBD1. The ends lost 8 bases at V and 9 bases at J; junction bases unmatched: 12. Germline V gene sequence: CDR1 MNHNS, CDR2 SASEGT. This CDR3 spans 14 amino acids. The CDR3 DNA is TGTGCCAGCGCCCCGGGACAGGTGAGGAGTGAGCAGTTCTTC. Translated, it gives CASAPGQVRSEQFF.